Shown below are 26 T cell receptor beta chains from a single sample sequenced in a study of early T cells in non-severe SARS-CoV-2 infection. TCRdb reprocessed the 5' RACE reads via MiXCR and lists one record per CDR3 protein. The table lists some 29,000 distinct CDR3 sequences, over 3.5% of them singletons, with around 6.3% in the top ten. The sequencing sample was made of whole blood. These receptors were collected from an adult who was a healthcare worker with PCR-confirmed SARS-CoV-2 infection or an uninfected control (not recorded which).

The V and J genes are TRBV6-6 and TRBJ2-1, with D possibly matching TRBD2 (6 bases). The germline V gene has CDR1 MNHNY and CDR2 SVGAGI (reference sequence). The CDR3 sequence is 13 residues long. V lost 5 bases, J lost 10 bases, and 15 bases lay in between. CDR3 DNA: TGTGCCAGCAGTGGGACTTCCCATACAGAGCAGTTCTTC. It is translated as CASSGTSHTEQFF.

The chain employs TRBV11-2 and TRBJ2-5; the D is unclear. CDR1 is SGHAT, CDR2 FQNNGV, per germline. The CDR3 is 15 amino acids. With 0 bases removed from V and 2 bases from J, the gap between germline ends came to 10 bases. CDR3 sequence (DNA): TGTGCCAGCAGCTTAGATTCGGTCGGGCAAGAGACCCAGTACTTC. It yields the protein CASSLDSVGQETQYF.

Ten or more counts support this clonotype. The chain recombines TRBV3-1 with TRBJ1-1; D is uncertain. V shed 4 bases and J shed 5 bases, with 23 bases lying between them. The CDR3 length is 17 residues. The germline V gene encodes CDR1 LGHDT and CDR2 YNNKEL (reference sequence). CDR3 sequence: CASSLGISGPRETEAFF. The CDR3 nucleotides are TGTGCCAGCAGCCTTGGGATAAGCGGGCCACGAGAGACTGAAGCTTTCTTT.

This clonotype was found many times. CDR3 coding DNA: TGTGCCAGCAGCTTAGAAGAAGTCTACAATGAGCAGTTCTTC. Its translation: CASSLEEVYNEQFF. The chain recombines TRBV7-8 with TRBJ2-1; no firm D call. Trimming removed 1 base at V and 3 bases at J, with 7 bases between. The germline V gene encodes CDR1 SGHVS and CDR2 FQNEAQ. This CDR3 is built from 14 residues.

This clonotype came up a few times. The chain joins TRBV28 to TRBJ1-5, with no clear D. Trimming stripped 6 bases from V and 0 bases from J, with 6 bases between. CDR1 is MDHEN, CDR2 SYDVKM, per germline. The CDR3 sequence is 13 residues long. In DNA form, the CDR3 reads TGTGCCAGCAGCTACCGTAGCAATCAGCCCCAGCATTTT. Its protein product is CASSYRSNQPQHF.

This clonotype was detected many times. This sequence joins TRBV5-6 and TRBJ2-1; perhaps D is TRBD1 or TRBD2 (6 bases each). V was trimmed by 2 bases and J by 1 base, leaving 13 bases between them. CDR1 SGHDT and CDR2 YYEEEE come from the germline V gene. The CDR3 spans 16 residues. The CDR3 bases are TGTGCCAGCAGCTTCGGGGGCAGGAGATCCTACAATGAGCAGTTCTTC. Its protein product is CASSFGGRRSYNEQFF. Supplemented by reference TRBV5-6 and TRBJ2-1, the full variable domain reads DAGVTQSPTHLIKTRGQQVTLRCSPKSGHDTVSWYQQALGQGPQFIFQYYEEEERQRGNFPDRFSGHQFPNYSSELNVNALLLGDSALYLCASSFGGRRSYNEQFFGPGTRLTVL.

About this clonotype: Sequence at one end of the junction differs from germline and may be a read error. The CDR3 nucleotides are TGTGCCAGCAGTTTCATGAAGGGCACAGGTACGCAGTATTTT. It is translated as CASSFMKGTGTQYF. The J gene is TRBJ2-3, the V gene TRBV27; a possible D gene is TRBD1 (5 bases). Germline V gene lookup returns CDR1 MNHEY and CDR2 SMNVEV (reference sequence). The CDR3 length is 14 residues.

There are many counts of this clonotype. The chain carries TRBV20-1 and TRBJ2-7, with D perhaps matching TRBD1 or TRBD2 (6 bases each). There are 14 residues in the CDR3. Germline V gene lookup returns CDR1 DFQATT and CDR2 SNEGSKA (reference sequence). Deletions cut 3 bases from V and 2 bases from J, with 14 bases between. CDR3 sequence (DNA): TGCAGTGCTAGTCGCGAGGGGGAGGCCTACGAGCAGTACTTC. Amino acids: CSASREGEAYEQYF.

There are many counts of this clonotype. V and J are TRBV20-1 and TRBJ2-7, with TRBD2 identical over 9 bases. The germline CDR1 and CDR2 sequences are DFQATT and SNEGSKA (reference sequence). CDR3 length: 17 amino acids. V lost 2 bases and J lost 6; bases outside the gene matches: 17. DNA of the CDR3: TGCAGTGCTAGATTAGTAGCGGGAGAGGGGACGCGCGGCGAGCAGTACTTC. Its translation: CSARLVAGEGTRGEQYF.

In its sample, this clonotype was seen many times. The CDR3 loop is CASSTGGLAADTQYF. In DNA form, the CDR3 reads TGTGCCAGCAGTACGGGAGGGCTAGCGGCAGATACGCAGTATTTT. The chain links TRBV2 to TRBJ2-3; 8 bases line up with TRBD2. The CDR3 loop spans 15 amino acids. The J segment lost 4 bases and the V segment lost 5 bases, leaving 8 bases of the junction unmatched. Germline CDR1 SNHLY, CDR2 FYNNEI.

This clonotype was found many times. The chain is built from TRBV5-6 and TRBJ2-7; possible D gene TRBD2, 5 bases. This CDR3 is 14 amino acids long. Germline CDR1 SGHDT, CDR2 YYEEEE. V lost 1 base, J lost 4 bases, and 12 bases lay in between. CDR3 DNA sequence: TGTGCCAGCAGCTTGTTAGGCAGAGGGTACGAGCAGTACTTC. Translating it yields CASSLLGRGYEQYF.

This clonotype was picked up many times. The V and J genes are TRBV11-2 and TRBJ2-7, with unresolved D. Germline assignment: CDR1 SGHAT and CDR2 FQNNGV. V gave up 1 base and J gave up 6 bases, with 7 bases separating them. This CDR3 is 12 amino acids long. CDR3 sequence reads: CASSLVGLEQYF. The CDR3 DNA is TGTGCCAGCAGCTTAGTCGGTCTCGAGCAGTACTTC.

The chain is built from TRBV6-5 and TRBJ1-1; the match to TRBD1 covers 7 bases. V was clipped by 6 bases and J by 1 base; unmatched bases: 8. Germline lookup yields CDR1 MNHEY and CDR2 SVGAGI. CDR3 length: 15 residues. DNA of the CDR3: TGTGCCAGCAGGAGTCCCGGGACAGCGAACACTGAAGCTTTCTTT. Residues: CASRSPGTANTEAFF.

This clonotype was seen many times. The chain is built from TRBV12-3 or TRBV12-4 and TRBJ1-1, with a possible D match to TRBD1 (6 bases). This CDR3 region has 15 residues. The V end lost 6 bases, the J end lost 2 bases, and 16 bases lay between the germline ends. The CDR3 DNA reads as TGTGCCAGCAGATATTCAGGGGAGACCAACACTGAAGCTTTCTTT. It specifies CASRYSGETNTEAFF.

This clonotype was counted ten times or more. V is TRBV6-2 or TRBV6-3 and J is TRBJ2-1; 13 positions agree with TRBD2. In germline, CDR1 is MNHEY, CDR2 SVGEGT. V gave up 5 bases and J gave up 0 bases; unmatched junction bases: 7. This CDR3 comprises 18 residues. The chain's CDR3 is CASSGLAGVRSSYNEQFF. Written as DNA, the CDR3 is TGTGCCAGCAGTGGACTAGCGGGAGTCAGGAGCTCCTACAATGAGCAGTTCTTC.

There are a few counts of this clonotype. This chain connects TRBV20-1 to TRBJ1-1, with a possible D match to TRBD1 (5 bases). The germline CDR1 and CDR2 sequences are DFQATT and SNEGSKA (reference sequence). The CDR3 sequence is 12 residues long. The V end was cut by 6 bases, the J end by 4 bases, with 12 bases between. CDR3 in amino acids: CSAAGVPTEAFF. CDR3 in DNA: TGCAGTGCGGCGGGGGTACCCACTGAAGCTTTCTTT.

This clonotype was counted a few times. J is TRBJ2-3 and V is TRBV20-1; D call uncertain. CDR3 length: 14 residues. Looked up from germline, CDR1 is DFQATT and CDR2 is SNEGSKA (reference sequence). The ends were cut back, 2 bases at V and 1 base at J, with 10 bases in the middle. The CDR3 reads CSARPPQGTDTQYF. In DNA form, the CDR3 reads TGCAGTGCTAGACCGCCCCAAGGCACAGATACGCAGTATTTT.

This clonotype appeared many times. CDR3 residues: CASTTRATDTQYF. The CDR3 DNA is TGTGCCAGCACGACGCGGGCCACAGATACGCAGTATTTT. The chain has TRBV7-9 and TRBJ2-3, with D tentatively TRBD2 (5 bases). V lost 7 bases to trimming and J lost 2 bases, with 10 bases between them. Germline V CDR1 and CDR2: SEHNR, FQNEAQ (reference sequence). CDR3 length: 13 amino acids.

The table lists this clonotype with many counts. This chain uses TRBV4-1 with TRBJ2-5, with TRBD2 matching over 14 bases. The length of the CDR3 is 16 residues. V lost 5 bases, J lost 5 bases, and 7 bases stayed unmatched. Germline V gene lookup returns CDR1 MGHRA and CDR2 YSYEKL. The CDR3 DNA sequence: TGCGCCAGCAGCTCGCGACTAGCGGGGGGGATCGAGACCCAGTACTTC. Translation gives CASSSRLAGGIETQYF.

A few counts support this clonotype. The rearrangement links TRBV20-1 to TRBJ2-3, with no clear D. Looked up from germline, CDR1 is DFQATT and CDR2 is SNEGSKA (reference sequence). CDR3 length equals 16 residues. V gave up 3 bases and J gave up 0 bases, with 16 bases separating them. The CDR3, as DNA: TGCAGTGCTAGGGGCGGAGAGTCCTCTAGCACAGATACGCAGTATTTT. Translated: CSARGGESSSTDTQYF.

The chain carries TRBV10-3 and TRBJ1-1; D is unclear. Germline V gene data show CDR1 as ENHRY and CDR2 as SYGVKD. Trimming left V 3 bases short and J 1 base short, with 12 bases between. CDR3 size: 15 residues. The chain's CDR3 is CAISDSVRGNTEAFF. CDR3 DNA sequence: TGTGCCATCAGTGATTCCGTGAGAGGGAACACTGAAGCTTTCTTT.

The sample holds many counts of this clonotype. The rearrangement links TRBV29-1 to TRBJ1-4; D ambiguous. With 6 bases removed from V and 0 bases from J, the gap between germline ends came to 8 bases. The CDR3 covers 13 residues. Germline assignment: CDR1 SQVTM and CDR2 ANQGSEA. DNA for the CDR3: TGCAGCGTCCACAGTGCAACTAATGAAAAACTGTTTTTT. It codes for CSVHSATNEKLFF.

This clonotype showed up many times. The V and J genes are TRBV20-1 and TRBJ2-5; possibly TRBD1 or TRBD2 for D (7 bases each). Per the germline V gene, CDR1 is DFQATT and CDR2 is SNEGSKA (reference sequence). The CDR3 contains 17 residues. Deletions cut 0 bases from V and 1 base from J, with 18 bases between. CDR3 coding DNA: TGCAGTGCTAGAGATTGGGAGACAGGGAGGGCCCAAGAGACCCAGTACTTC. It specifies CSARDWETGRAQETQYF.

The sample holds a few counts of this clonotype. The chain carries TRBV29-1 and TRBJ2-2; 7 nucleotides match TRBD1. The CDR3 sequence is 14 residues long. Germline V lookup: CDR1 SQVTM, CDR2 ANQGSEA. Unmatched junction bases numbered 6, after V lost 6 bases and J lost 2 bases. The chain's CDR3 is CSVKGGVNTGELFF. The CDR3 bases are TGCAGCGTCAAAGGGGGCGTTAACACCGGGGAGCTGTTTTTT.

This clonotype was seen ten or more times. The CDR3 spells CASSLANRRYSGNTIYF. DNA for the CDR3: TGTGCCAGCAGCTTAGCCAACCGACGTTACTCTGGAAACACCATATATTTT. J is TRBJ1-3 and V is TRBV13; D is undetermined. Trimming took off 1 base at V and 0 bases at J, with 13 bases between the two ends. Germline lookup yields CDR1 PRHDT and CDR2 FYEKMQ (reference sequence). CDR3 length: 17 amino acids.

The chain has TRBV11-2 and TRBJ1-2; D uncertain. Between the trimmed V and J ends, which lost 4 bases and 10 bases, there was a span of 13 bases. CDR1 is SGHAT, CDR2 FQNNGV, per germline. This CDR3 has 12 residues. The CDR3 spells CASSSEFLDYTF. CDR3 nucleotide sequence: TGTGCCAGCAGCTCGGAGTTTCTAGACTACACCTTC. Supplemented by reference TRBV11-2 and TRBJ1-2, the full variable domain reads EAGVAQSPRYKIIEKRQSVAFWCNPISGHATLYWYQQILGQGPKLLIQFQNNGVVDDSQLPKDRFSAERLKGVDSTLKIQPAKLEDSAVYLCASSSEFLDYTFGSGTRLTVV.